This T cell receptor beta chain was sequenced for a study of cytomegalovirus exposure and HLA in healthy donors. Findings of the study overall: As a later analysis revealed, most CMV-associated TCR beta chains appeared HLA-restricted.

Participants comprised healthy donors of bone marrow. Amplification used 60 Vbeta primers and 13 Jbeta primers. Per the original data handling: An analysis performed later counted about 80 million unique TCR beta chains (approximately 12 million of them shared). Method: immunoSEQ multiplex PCR; TCRdb's copy keeps in-frame clones and lacks some. V and J calls and clone size follow that table, whereas D and trimming were derived from the DNA. The sample has fewer than 200,000 clones; about three quarters are singletons. CDR1 and CDR2 from the germline V gene are SGHTA and FQGTGA. The germline V and J ends were trimmed by 2 bases and 1 base, with 8 bases remaining between them. There are 15 residues in the CDR3. As regards this clone: No antigen is known for it.

This receptor was obtained from a female donor in good health and CMV-seronegative. Sequencing was performed on PBMCs. The chain employs TRBV7-3 and TRBJ2-2; D unresolved. The CDR3 loop reads CASSLDYGNTGELFF. The CDR3 DNA sequence: TGTGCCAGCAGCTTAGATTACGGGAACACCGGGGAGCTGTTTTTT.